Included here is one T cell receptor beta chain sequence, with context. The data are from a study of control samples from healthy donors and cancer patients. The table came from immunoSEQ multiplex PCR; TCRdb's copy has only in-frame clones and leaves some out. The table includes 46,000 or so clones, about 92% detected once. The CDR3 consists of 13 residues. V was trimmed by 6 bases and J by 7 bases, leaving 10 bases between them. The V and J genes are TRBV12-3 or TRBV12-4 and TRBJ1-6; D ambiguous. The specimen was PBMCs. This sequence originates from a man between 25 and 39 years old with colorectal cancer. The CDR3 protein is CASSARSNSPLHF. The CDR3 coding sequence is TGTGCCAGCAGCGCCCGGTCCAATTCACCCCTCCACTTT.